Shown below are 30 T cell receptor beta chains from a single sample sequenced in a study of beta chain features in type 1 diabetes. Their antigen targets remain unknown. General study findings and limits: A moderate, significant TCRB CDR3 shortening appeared in type 1 diabetes across four CD4+ subsets.

Expressed TCRB transcripts were sequenced because the entire RNA isolate underwent reverse transcription. Some clones are missing from TCRdb's copy, which holds only in-frame ones; the method was immunoSEQ multiplex PCR. The data contain 550,000 to 850,000 clones, around an eighth of them seen just once; the ten biggest clones take up 0.02% to 0.025%. Sequenced sample: naive CD4+ T cells from blood. These receptor sequences come from a man between 18 and 35 years old with type 1 diabetes.

The rearrangement links TRBV18 to TRBJ1-6, with a tentative D call TRBD1 (5 bases). CDR1 is KGHSH, CDR2 LQKENI, per germline. Trimming pared 2 bases from V and 9 bases from J, leaving 14 bases between. This CDR3 is built from 15 residues. CDR3 residues: CASSPSGTGVSPLHF. The CDR3 nucleotides read TGTGCCAGCTCACCATCCGGGACTGGAGTTTCACCCCTCCACTTT. The full variable domain, rest sourced from reference TRBV18 and TRBJ1-6, is NAGVMQNPRHLVRRRGQEARLRCSPMKGHSHVYWYRQLPEEGLKFMVYLQKENIIDESGMPKERFSAEFPKEGPSILRIQQVVRGDSAAYFCASSPSGTGVSPLHFGNGTRLTVT.

The chain carries TRBV10-3 and TRBJ2-7; 8 nucleotides align to TRBD1. The CDR3 runs to 15 residues. V trimming: 3 bases; J trimming: 2 bases; junction bases outside the gene matches: 6. Germline V gene sequence: CDR1 ENHRY, CDR2 SYGVKD. CDR3 residues: CAISEGTGTPYEQYF. The CDR3 DNA follows: TGTGCCATCAGTGAAGGGACAGGTACTCCCTACGAGCAGTACTTC.

V usage is TRBV4-1 and J usage is TRBJ2-5, with TRBD2 matching over 8 bases. The trim removed 4 bases at V and 1 base at J, leaving 8 bases unmatched. CDR3 length: 16 amino acids. Looked up from germline, CDR1 is MGHRA and CDR2 is YSYEKL. Here the CDR3 DNA reads TGCGCCAGCAGCCTGCGAGTTAGCGGGGCCCAAGAGACCCAGTACTTC. Translating it yields CASSLRVSGAQETQYF.

This clone occurred a few times. The chain has TRBV11-2 and TRBJ2-3; D not certain. With 7 bases removed from V and 6 bases from J, the gap between germline ends came to 14 bases. Germline V gives CDR1 SGHAT, CDR2 FQNNGV. The CDR3 is 13 amino acids. This chain's CDR3 is CASTGALRDTQYF. CDR3 nucleotides: TGTGCCAGCACAGGAGCTTTAAGGGATACGCAGTATTTT. Combining the CDR3 with reference TRBV11-2 and TRBJ2-3 gives the whole variable domain EAGVAQSPRYKIIEKRQSVAFWCNPISGHATLYWYQQILGQGPKLLIQFQNNGVVDDSQLPKDRFSAERLKGVDSTLKIQPAKLEDSAVYLCASTGALRDTQYFGPGTRLTVL.

This clone appeared a few times. The V gene is TRBV4-1, the J gene TRBJ1-5; the match to TRBD1 covers 8 bases. This CDR3 comprises 15 residues. Germline loops: CDR1 MGHRA, CDR2 YSYEKL. V shed 2 bases, J shed 3 bases, and the junction held 3 bases outside the gene matches. The CDR3 nucleotides are TGCGCCAGCAGCCAACAACAGGGGGACAATCAGCCCCAGCATTTT. It yields the protein CASSQQQGDNQPQHF.

This clone was seen only a few times. The chain joins TRBV18 to TRBJ1-1; the D is unclear. This CDR3 has 17 amino acids. Germline lookup yields CDR1 KGHSH and CDR2 LQKENI. The V gene lost 0 bases and the J gene lost 0 bases, with 14 bases spanning the gap. CDR3 in DNA: TGTGCCAGCTCACCACCGGGATTAAGCCTAGTGAACACTGAAGCTTTCTTT. Its translation is CASSPPGLSLVNTEAFF.

V and J are TRBV29-1 and TRBJ2-5; D remains unclear. The germline gives CDR1 SQVTM, CDR2 ANQGSEA. The CDR3 is made up of 13 amino acids. Trimming pared 4 bases from V and 5 bases from J, leaving 14 bases between. For the CDR3, the DNA is TGCAGCGTTGGGTGGGCCACTCGGGAGACCCAGTACTTC. Its translation: CSVGWATRETQYF.

In this sample, this clone turned up a few times. The rearrangement links TRBV5-6 to TRBJ2-5, with no clear D. The CDR3 is 13 amino acids. The V gene's germline CDR1 is SGHDT and CDR2 YYEEEE. Trimming took off 0 bases at V and 6 bases at J, with 9 bases between the two ends. The CDR3, as DNA: TGTGCCAGCAGCTTGGACTCCCGGCAGACCCAGTACTTC. Protein product: CASSLDSRQTQYF.

The chain links TRBV11-1 to TRBJ2-1; D possibly corresponds to TRBD2 (6 bases). Trimming took 6 bases from V and 8 from J, leaving 14 bases between them. Germline V lookup: CDR1 SGHAT, CDR2 FQDESV (reference sequence). The CDR3 totals 13 residues. CDR3 DNA: TGTGCCAGCAGTTCCTCGGGACTCGATGAGCAGTTCTTC. This translates into CASSSSGLDEQFF.

This clone has more than one count but fewer than ten. The chain combines TRBV15 with TRBJ2-7; no clear D. V lost 3 bases, J lost 5 bases, and 17 bases lay in between. CDR1 is LNHNV and CDR2 is YYDKDF in the germline V gene (reference sequence). The CDR3 runs 15 residues. CDR3 amino acids: CATSRAGPQSNEQYF. The CDR3 DNA follows: TGTGCCACCAGCAGGGCCGGGCCGCAAAGTAACGAGCAGTACTTC.

The rearrangement links TRBV18 to TRBJ1-2, with D tentatively TRBD1 (6 bases). CDR1 is KGHSH and CDR2 is LQKENI in the germline V gene. The germline V and J ends were trimmed by 0 bases and 3 bases, with 11 bases remaining between them. CDR3 length equals 15 residues. CDR3 nucleotides: TGTGCCAGCTCACCACCGCGCAGGGGAGACTATGGCTACACCTTC. Translated, it gives CASSPPRRGDYGYTF.

There are a few counts of this clone. Other DNA sequences in the same sample also yield this CDR3. The chain links TRBV30 to TRBJ2-7, with unresolved D. CDR3 size: 12 residues. Per the germline V gene, CDR1 is GTSNPN and CDR2 is SVGIG (reference sequence). V lost 4 bases and J lost 3, with 10 bases in between. The CDR3 DNA reads TGTGCCTGGACGGTGTCTAGCTACGAGCAGTACTTC. Translated: CAWTVSSYEQYF.

This clone has more than one count but fewer than ten. The chain carries TRBV7-9 and TRBJ1-4; TRBD1 matches at 7 bases. Trimming took 7 bases from V and 0 from J; bases not matched to a gene: 11. The CDR3 contains 17 residues. Germline CDR1 reads SEHNR; CDR2 reads FQNEAQ (reference sequence). In nucleotides, the CDR3 is TGTGCCAGCACCCAGTTGACAGGGCTTGCAACTAATGAAAAACTGTTTTTT. It is translated as CASTQLTGLATNEKLFF.

In its sample, this clone was seen a few times. The V gene is TRBV13, the J gene TRBJ2-7; D uncertain. This CDR3 has 13 residues. Per the germline V gene, CDR1 is PRHDT and CDR2 is FYEKMQ (reference sequence). Trimming removed 2 bases from V and 1 base from J, with 6 bases in between. The CDR3 DNA follows: TGTGCCAGCAGCTTACCACAATCCTACGAGCAGTACTTC. Its translation is CASSLPQSYEQYF.

With regard to this clone: One end of the junction does not line up with germline, which may come from a read error. The chain is built from TRBV28 and TRBJ1-2; 9 bases are shared with TRBD1. The CDR3 covers 15 residues. Germline CDR1 MDHEN, CDR2 SYDVKM. The CDR3 region has the DNA TGTGCCAGCAATTTATCGGGACAGGGTCTTTACGGCTACACCTTC. As protein: CASNLSGQGLYGYTF.

The gene calls are TRBV30 and TRBJ1-3; D unresolved. Per germline, CDR1 GTSNPN and CDR2 SVGIG (reference sequence). Trimming left V 6 bases short and J 2 bases short, with 14 bases between. This CDR3 spans 14 amino acids. CDR3 in DNA: TGTGCCTGCCGTCGGACTGAGGCTGGAAACACCATATATTTT. Protein product: CACRRTEAGNTIYF.

This clone was observed a few times. Additional DNA sequences in this sample encode the identical CDR3. The chain employs TRBV18 and TRBJ1-5; D call uncertain. Germline loops: CDR1 KGHSH, CDR2 LQKENI. Trimming stripped 2 bases from V and 5 bases from J, with 7 bases between. CDR3 length equals 13 residues. CDR3 sequence (DNA): TGTGCCAGCTCACCAGGGAGAGATCAGCCCCAGCATTTT. Protein sequence: CASSPGRDQPQHF. Filled out from reference TRBV18 and TRBJ1-5, the complete variable domain reads NAGVMQNPRHLVRRRGQEARLRCSPMKGHSHVYWYRQLPEEGLKFMVYLQKENIIDESGMPKERFSAEFPKEGPSILRIQQVVRGDSAAYFCASSPGRDQPQHFGDGTRLSIL.

The J gene is TRBJ1-2, the V gene TRBV27, with TRBD1 identical over 7 bases. The V segment lost 4 bases and the J segment 2 bases; nucleotides outside the gene matches: 1. The germline CDR1 and CDR2 sequences are MNHEY and SMNVEV (reference sequence). The CDR3 covers 13 residues. The CDR3 here is CASSSTGNYGYTF. As DNA, the CDR3 is TGTGCCAGCAGTTCGACAGGGAACTATGGCTACACCTTC.

This chain connects TRBV29-1 to TRBJ1-2; tentatively, D is TRBD1 (5 bases). Trimming removed 0 bases from V and 0 bases from J, with 20 bases in between. In germline, CDR1 is SQVTM, CDR2 ANQGSEA. This CDR3 comprises 18 residues. The CDR3 loop reads CSVEDQFPGRNANYGYTF. CDR3 nucleotides: TGCAGCGTTGAAGACCAATTTCCAGGGAGGAACGCTAACTATGGCTACACCTTC.

This clone appeared a few times. The rearrangement uses TRBV19 and TRBJ1-2; possibly TRBD1 for D (6 bases). Per germline, CDR1 LNHDA and CDR2 SQIVND (reference sequence). The CDR3 consists of 13 residues. Trimming stripped 5 bases from V and 2 bases from J, with 9 bases between. CDR3 nucleotide sequence: TGTGCCAGTAGTGGACAGAGCAACTATGGCTACACCTTC. Translated: CASSGQSNYGYTF.

The rearrangement joins TRBV18 to TRBJ2-7, with 12 bases matching TRBD2. The CDR3 contains 15 residues. The V segment lost 3 bases and the J segment 2 bases; nucleotides outside the gene matches: 2. CDR1 KGHSH and CDR2 LQKENI come from the germline V gene. CDR3 sequence reads: CASSPGLAGAYEQYF. The CDR3 DNA reads as TGTGCCAGCTCACCGGGACTAGCGGGCGCCTACGAGCAGTACTTC.

The chain is built from TRBV5-6 and TRBJ1-5, with D unresolved. CDR1 and CDR2 (germline): SGHDT, YYEEEE. This CDR3 comprises 13 residues. Trimming left V 1 base short and J 7 bases short, with 9 bases between. In DNA, the CDR3 is TGTGCCAGCAGCTTGAGTCAGACGCAGCCCCAGCATTTT. Its translation: CASSLSQTQPQHF.

The chain recombines TRBV6-5 with TRBJ2-3, with D unresolved. This CDR3 has 15 amino acids. From germline, CDR1 is MNHEY and CDR2 SVGAGI. The V gene lost 2 bases and the J gene lost 3 bases, with 12 bases spanning the gap. CDR3 DNA: TGTGCCAGCAGTTACCGTATGGGCGGTACAGATACGCAGTATTTT. Translated: CASSYRMGGTDTQYF.

The sample holds a few counts of this clone. The CDR3 DNA is TGTGCCAGTAGTATTCTCGGTGGCAGTCCCCTGACGCAGTTCTTC. This codes for CASSILGGSPLTQFF. V gene TRBV19 combines with J gene TRBJ2-1; D not resolved. The CDR3 is 15 amino acids. The ends were cut back, 3 bases at V and 12 bases at J, with 21 bases in the middle. Germline CDR1 and CDR2: LNHDA and SQIVND (reference sequence).

The chain links TRBV5-1 to TRBJ2-3; D remains unclear. The CDR3 has 13 amino acids. The germline V gene encodes CDR1 SGHRS and CDR2 YFSETQ. V lost 0 bases and J lost 4, with 6 bases in between. The CDR3 sequence: CASSLVIADTQYF. CDR3 DNA sequence: TGCGCCAGCAGCTTGGTTATCGCAGATACGCAGTATTTT.

This chain uses TRBV13 with TRBJ2-3, with D perhaps being TRBD1 or TRBD2 (6 bases each). Germline CDR1 reads PRHDT; CDR2 reads FYEKMQ (reference sequence). V was shortened by 4 bases and J by 1 base, with 15 bases between the two germline ends. The CDR3 is 16 amino acids. The CDR3 is CASSSRGSGGTDTQYF. The CDR3 nucleotides read TGTGCCAGCAGCTCAAGGGGGTCGGGGGGCACAGATACGCAGTATTTT.

This clone was detected only a few times. This chain uses TRBV6-1 with TRBJ1-2; D uncertain. CDR1 is MNHNS and CDR2 is SASEGT in the germline V gene. V was shortened by 6 bases and J by 8 bases, with 13 bases between the two germline ends. This CDR3 spans 12 amino acids. The CDR3 bases are TGTGCCAGCAGCCAAATCGGGGAAGGCTACACCTTC. Its translation: CASSQIGEGYTF.

The CDR3 reads CASRKFLPGQDSYNEQFF. The CDR3, as DNA: TGTGCCAGCAGAAAATTTCTTCCCGGACAGGACTCCTACAATGAGCAGTTCTTC. The chain recombines TRBV5-4 with TRBJ2-1; 7 bases agree with TRBD1. Germline CDR1 SGHNT, CDR2 YYREEE (reference sequence). V lost 5 bases and J lost 0; bases outside the gene matches: 14. The length of the CDR3 is 18 residues.

The chain has TRBV28 and TRBJ2-1; 7 bases line up with TRBD1. CDR3 length: 15 amino acids. Germline V gives CDR1 MDHEN, CDR2 SYDVKM. The V and J ends lost 8 bases and 5 bases, in that order; junction bases with no gene match: 12. The CDR3 DNA sequence: TGTGCCAGCTATCCACAGGGGAAATTGGACAATGAGCAGTTCTTC. Residues: CASYPQGKLDNEQFF.

This clone was observed a handful of times. V usage is TRBV10-3 and J usage is TRBJ1-5; TRBD1 is a possible D gene (5 bases). Between the trimmed V and J ends, which lost 6 bases and 5 bases, there was a span of 8 bases. Germline V lookup: CDR1 ENHRY, CDR2 SYGVKD. CDR3 length equals 12 residues. Here the CDR3 reads CAIRDTDQPQHF. CDR3 in DNA: TGTGCCATCAGGGACACCGATCAGCCCCAGCATTTT.